Listed below are T cell receptor beta chains from one sample, sequenced in a study of T cells after yellow fever vaccination. Each CDR3 protein gets one entry after TCRdb re-called the 5' RACE reads with MiXCR. The data show 300,000 to 400,000 distinct CDR3 sequences, with approximately 4% seen just once and 20% to 30% held by the top ten. Sequenced here: PBMCs, sampled 5 days after the yellow fever booster vaccination. The source of these receptors is a man aged 18 to 30 who received the YFV17D yellow fever vaccine. The CDR3 runs from the conserved cysteine through the conserved F or W. A D gene is named only where the DNA matches it firmly. Not all rows give a size; the values are once, few, many and, for expanded clones, a class.

J gene: TRBJ2-3; clone size: .; D gene: .; V gene: TRBV7-2; CDR3 protein: CASSWMVGDTQYF; CDR3 DNA: TGTGCCAGCAGCTGGATGGTGGGGGATACGCAGTATTTT
J gene: TRBJ1-5; clone size: few; D gene: TRBD1; V gene: TRBV6-2/TRBV6-3; CDR3 protein: CASSAGTGVAQPQHF; CDR3 DNA: TGTGCCAGCAGTGCCGGGACAGGGGTGGCTCAGCCCCAGCATTTT
J gene: TRBJ2-1; clone size: few; D gene: TRBD2; V gene: TRBV27; CDR3 protein: CASSFRPGGAGEQFF; CDR3 DNA: TGTGCCAGCAGTTTTAGGCCCGGGGGGGCGGGTGAGCAGTTCTTC
J gene: TRBJ2-2; clone size: few; D gene: .; V gene: TRBV12-3/TRBV12-4; CDR3 protein: CASRMTVGDTGELFF; CDR3 DNA: TGTGCCAGCAGGATGACGGTGGGGGACACCGGGGAGCTGTTTTTT
J gene: TRBJ2-7; clone size: many; D gene: .; V gene: TRBV29-1; CDR3 protein: CSVAGSYEQYF; CDR3 DNA: TGCAGCGTCGCAGGGTCCTACGAGCAGTACTTC
J gene: TRBJ2-5; clone size: many; D gene: TRBD2; V gene: TRBV12-3/TRBV12-4; CDR3 protein: CASSLGGGGETQYF; CDR3 DNA: TGTGCCAGCAGTTTAGGAGGCGGGGGAGAGACCCAGTACTTC
J gene: TRBJ2-3; clone size: .; D gene: TRBD2; V gene: TRBV19; CDR3 protein: CASRVTSGESTDTQYF; CDR3 DNA: TGTGCCAGTAGAGTGACTAGCGGGGAGAGCACAGATACGCAGTATTTT
J gene: TRBJ2-1; clone size: many; D gene: .; V gene: TRBV5-1; CDR3 protein: CASSLEGVGYNEQFF; CDR3 DNA: TGCGCCAGCAGCTTGGAAGGGGTCGGATACAATGAGCAGTTCTTC
J gene: TRBJ1-2; clone size: few; D gene: .; V gene: TRBV27; CDR3 protein: CASSLLQGRGNYGYTF; CDR3 DNA: TGTGCCAGCAGTTTATTACAGGGACGGGGAAACTATGGCTACACCTTC
J gene: TRBJ2-1; clone size: many; D gene: TRBD1; V gene: TRBV5-1; CDR3 protein: CASSSGQGLNEQFF; CDR3 DNA: TGCGCCAGCAGCTCAGGACAGGGGTTAAATGAGCAGTTCTTC
J gene: TRBJ1-1; clone size: .; D gene: .; V gene: TRBV20-1; CDR3 protein: CSARGGETEAFF; CDR3 DNA: TGCAGTGCTAGAGGCGGAGAAACTGAAGCTTTCTTT
J gene: TRBJ2-1; clone size: .; D gene: .; V gene: TRBV12-3/TRBV12-4; CDR3 protein: CASSFAGYEQFF; CDR3 DNA: TGTGCCAGCAGTTTTGCCGGGTATGAGCAGTTCTTC
J gene: TRBJ1-2; clone size: few; D gene: .; V gene: TRBV5-4; CDR3 protein: CASSVLIQGGGYTF; CDR3 DNA: TGTGCCAGCAGCGTCTTAATCCAGGGAGGCGGCTACACCTTC
J gene: TRBJ1-1; clone size: .; D gene: TRBD1; V gene: TRBV24-1; CDR3 protein: CATRQGGGTEAFF; CDR3 DNA: TGTGCCACACGACAGGGAGGCGGAACTGAAGCTTTCTTT
J gene: TRBJ2-7; clone size: .; D gene: .; V gene: TRBV12-3/TRBV12-4; CDR3 protein: CASSAGNYEQYF; CDR3 DNA: TGTGCCAGCAGTGCAGGGAACTACGAGCAGTACTTC
J gene: TRBJ2-1; clone size: many; D gene: TRBD2; V gene: TRBV6-4; CDR3 protein: CASSSRGLAGAPPSYNEQFF; CDR3 DNA: TGTGCCAGCAGCTCCCGGGGACTAGCGGGGGCCCCCCCCTCCTACAATGAGCAGTTCTTC
J gene: TRBJ2-2; clone size: .; D gene: .; V gene: TRBV7-8; CDR3 protein: CASSLAEQTTGELFF; CDR3 DNA: TGTGCCAGCAGCTTAGCGGAACAGACCACCGGGGAGCTGTTTTTT
J gene: TRBJ2-2; clone size: .; D gene: .; V gene: TRBV7-9; CDR3 protein: CASSAMENTGELFF; CDR3 DNA: TGTGCCAGCAGCGCCATGGAGAACACCGGGGAGCTGTTTTTT
J gene: TRBJ1-1; clone size: many; D gene: .; V gene: TRBV2; CDR3 protein: CASSDGRLETEAFF; CDR3 DNA: TGTGCCAGCAGTGATGGGAGGTTGGAGACTGAAGCTTTCTTT
J gene: TRBJ2-5; clone size: few; D gene: .; V gene: TRBV27; CDR3 protein: CASSFGRPQETQYF; CDR3 DNA: TGTGCCAGCAGTTTCGGCAGGCCCCAAGAGACCCAGTACTTC
J gene: TRBJ1-2; clone size: few; D gene: .; V gene: TRBV6-4; CDR3 protein: CASSDSADRGYGYTF; CDR3 DNA: TGTGCCAGCAGTGACTCGGCGGACAGAGGCTATGGCTACACCTTC
J gene: TRBJ1-5; clone size: many; D gene: .; V gene: TRBV10-3; CDR3 protein: CAISESKSGGNQPQHF; CDR3 DNA: TGTGCCATCAGTGAGTCGAAGTCTGGGGGTAATCAGCCCCAGCATTTT
J gene: TRBJ2-5; clone size: .; D gene: TRBD2; V gene: TRBV5-1; CDR3 protein: CASSWGLAVQETQYF; CDR3 DNA: TGCGCCAGCAGCTGGGGACTAGCGGTACAAGAGACCCAGTACTTC
J gene: TRBJ2-3; clone size: many; D gene: .; V gene: TRBV5-1; CDR3 protein: CASSPGRAEDTQYF; CDR3 DNA: TGCGCCAGCAGCCCCGGCAGGGCGGAGGATACGCAGTATTTT
J gene: TRBJ2-2; clone size: many; D gene: .; V gene: TRBV7-2; CDR3 protein: CASSFYQGLLTGELFF; CDR3 DNA: TGTGCCAGCAGCTTCTATCAGGGCCTCCTCACCGGGGAGCTGTTTTTT
J gene: TRBJ1-6; clone size: few; D gene: TRBD1; V gene: TRBV7-9; CDR3 protein: CASSLAIGTGTLHF; CDR3 DNA: TGTGCCAGCAGCTTAGCGATCGGGACAGGCACCCTCCACTTT
J gene: TRBJ2-3; clone size: few; D gene: .; V gene: TRBV7-3; CDR3 protein: CASSLGKRPDTQYF; CDR3 DNA: TGTGCCAGCAGCTTAGGAAAAAGGCCAGATACGCAGTATTTT
J gene: TRBJ2-7; clone size: few; D gene: TRBD1; V gene: TRBV20-1; CDR3 protein: CSARDRANEQYF; CDR3 DNA: TGCAGTGCCCGGGACAGGGCGAACGAGCAGTACTTC
J gene: TRBJ1-6; clone size: few; D gene: TRBD1; V gene: TRBV5-1; CDR3 protein: CASSFYVQGAKNSPLHF; CDR3 DNA: TGCGCCAGCAGCTTCTACGTGCAGGGGGCTAAGAATTCACCCCTCCACTTT
J gene: TRBJ1-2; clone size: many; D gene: .; V gene: TRBV5-6; CDR3 protein: CASSLGDGNGYTF; CDR3 DNA: TGTGCCAGCAGCTTGGGAGACGGAAACGGCTACACCTTC
J gene: TRBJ2-2; clone size: many; D gene: TRBD1; V gene: TRBV20-1; CDR3 protein: CSATRTGGLDTGELFF; CDR3 DNA: TGCAGTGCTACCCGGACAGGGGGATTGGACACCGGGGAGCTGTTTTTT
J gene: TRBJ1-6; clone size: .; D gene: .; V gene: TRBV6-5; CDR3 protein: CASSYRLSSPLHF; CDR3 DNA: TGTGCCAGCAGTTACCGACTCTCTTCACCCCTCCACTTT
J gene: TRBJ2-3; clone size: few; D gene: TRBD1; V gene: TRBV9; CDR3 protein: CASSVEGQGPLTQYF; CDR3 DNA: TGTGCCAGCAGCGTAGAGGGACAGGGGCCGCTTACGCAGTATTTT
J gene: TRBJ2-1; clone size: many; D gene: .; V gene: TRBV29-1; CDR3 protein: CSVGGTPGQDEQFF; CDR3 DNA: TGCAGCGTTGGAGGGACCCCAGGTCAGGATGAGCAGTTCTTC
J gene: TRBJ2-3; clone size: many; D gene: .; V gene: TRBV7-3; CDR3 protein: CASSLTGPASTDTQYF; CDR3 DNA: TGTGCCAGCAGCTTAACCGGGCCCGCTAGCACAGATACGCAGTATTTT
J gene: TRBJ2-2; clone size: few; D gene: .; V gene: TRBV11-3; CDR3 protein: CASSLTTGELFF; CDR3 DNA: TGTGCCAGCAGCTTGACAACCGGGGAGCTGTTTTTT
J gene: TRBJ2-5; clone size: few; D gene: .; V gene: TRBV9; CDR3 protein: CASSVGDGAGETQYF; CDR3 DNA: TGTGCCAGCAGCGTAGGAGATGGAGCAGGAGAGACCCAGTACTTC
J gene: TRBJ2-2; clone size: many; D gene: .; V gene: TRBV9; CDR3 protein: CASSSRSSSRGTGELFF; CDR3 DNA: TGTGCCAGCAGCTCAAGGTCCTCCTCTCGGGGCACCGGGGAGCTGTTTTTT